What follows describes a single T cell receptor beta chain. The junction differs from germline at one of its ends, possibly a read error. The data are from a study of molecular identifiers for immune sequencing clone quantification. TCRdb re-derived calls from the PCR reads in MiXCR, one entry per CDR3 protein. The sample lists about 100,000 distinct CDR3 sequences; roughly 38% were seen once. Input material: naive CD8+ T cells from blood, with Jurkat cell RNA spiked in. The subset denotes: FACS-sorted CD8+CD4-CCR7+CD45RA+ naive T cells. The sequence was collected from a human donor in good health. Some libraries in this study had Jurkat cell RNA spiked in.

The CDR3, as DNA: TGTGCCAGCGGTTACGGCACGGTCGTGACGTCCATGAGCTCCTACAATGAGCAGTTCTTC. It encodes CASGYGTVVTSMSSYNEQFF. The J gene is TRBJ2-1, the V gene TRBV6-6, with D unresolved. CDR1 and CDR2 (germline): MNHNY, SVGAGI (reference sequence). The CDR3 covers 20 residues.